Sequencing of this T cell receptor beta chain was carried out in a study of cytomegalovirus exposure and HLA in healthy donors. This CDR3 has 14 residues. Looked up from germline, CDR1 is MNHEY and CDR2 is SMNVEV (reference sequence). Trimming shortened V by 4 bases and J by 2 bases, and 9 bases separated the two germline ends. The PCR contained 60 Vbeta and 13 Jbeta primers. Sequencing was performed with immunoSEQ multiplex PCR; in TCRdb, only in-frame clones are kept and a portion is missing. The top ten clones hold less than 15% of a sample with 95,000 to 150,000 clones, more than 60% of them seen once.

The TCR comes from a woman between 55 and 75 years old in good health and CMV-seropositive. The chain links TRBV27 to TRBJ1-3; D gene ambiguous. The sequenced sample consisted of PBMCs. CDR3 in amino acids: CASSSLIAGNTIYF. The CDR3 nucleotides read TGTGCCAGCAGTTCTCTTATAGCTGGAAACACCATATATTTT.